The 8 T cell receptor beta chains presented below share a single source sample, sequenced in a study of blood T cell repertoires in COVID-19. Sequenced by immunoSEQ multiplex PCR; TCRdb stores in-frame clones only, minus some. The sample includes a few hundred thousand clones, roughly 87% of them seen just once. Specimen: PBMCs or T cells enriched from blood (not recorded which). The receptor source for this set is a woman aged 18-29 years who had recovered from COVID-19.

The sample holds many counts of this clone. V and J are TRBV28 and TRBJ2-1; D is unclear. V was clipped by 2 bases and J by 1 base, with 9 bases between them. This CDR3 region has 15 residues. The germline CDR1 and CDR2 sequences are MDHEN and SYDVKM. The CDR3 sequence is CASSLLLVSYNEQFF. The CDR3 coding sequence is TGTGCCAGCAGTTTACTGCTAGTTTCCTACAATGAGCAGTTCTTC. Combining the CDR3 with reference TRBV28 and TRBJ2-1 gives the whole variable domain DVKVTQSSRYLVKRTGEKVFLECVQDMDHENMFWYRQDPGLGLRLIYFSYDVKMKEKGDIPEGYSVSREKKERFSLILESASTNQTSMYLCASSLLLVSYNEQFFGPGTRLTVL.

The chain combines TRBV19 with TRBJ2-7; TRBD1 agrees at 7 bases. CDR1 is LNHDA, CDR2 SQIVND, per germline (reference sequence). V gave up 5 bases and J gave up 0 bases; unmatched junction bases: 10. The CDR3 has 16 residues. This CDR3 reads CASSAYRGGSSYEQYF. The CDR3 DNA is TGTGCCAGTAGTGCTTACAGGGGTGGGAGCTCCTACGAGCAGTACTTC.

This chain joins TRBV7-2 and TRBJ1-2; 7 bases match TRBD1. J was trimmed by 0 bases and V by 7 bases; bases with no gene match: 5. The V gene's germline CDR1 is SGHTA and CDR2 FQGNSA. CDR3 size: 14 residues. The CDR3 DNA is TGTGCCAGCAAACGGGACAGTACTAACTATGGCTACACCTTC. Residues: CASKRDSTNYGYTF.

This chain links TRBV30 with TRBJ2-3; no clear D. The CDR3 is made up of 10 amino acids. The germline V gene encodes CDR1 GTSNPN and CDR2 SVGIG (reference sequence). V was clipped by 8 bases and J by 0 bases, with 3 bases between them. The CDR3 loop reads CAQSTDTQYF. The CDR3 DNA is TGTGCCCAAAGCACAGATACGCAGTATTTT.

The chain combines TRBV25-1 with TRBJ1-4, with D maybe TRBD1 (5 bases). Between the trimmed V and J ends, which lost 5 bases and 7 bases, there was a span of 20 bases. The CDR3 consists of 16 residues. Germline V CDR1 and CDR2: MGHDK, SYGVNS. The chain's CDR3 is CASSKTSASGGEKLFF. The CDR3, as DNA: TGTGCCAGCAGTAAGACCTCGGCCTCGGGGGGTGAAAAACTGTTTTTT.

This clone has a handful of counts. V is TRBV19 and J is TRBJ2-2; D unclear. V was trimmed by 3 bases and J by 1 base, leaving 3 bases between them. The CDR3 has 13 residues. Per germline, CDR1 LNHDA and CDR2 SQIVND (reference sequence). The CDR3 is CASSIGNTGELFF. The CDR3, as DNA: TGTGCCAGTAGTATCGGGAACACCGGGGAGCTGTTTTTT.

This clone was detected only a few times. The chain combines TRBV27 with TRBJ2-7; 9 nucleotides match TRBD1. The germline V gene encodes CDR1 MNHEY and CDR2 SMNVEV (reference sequence). V gave up 5 bases and J gave up 2 bases; unmatched junction bases: 7. The CDR3 runs 15 residues. The CDR3 DNA reads TGTGCCAGCAGTCACCTCGGGACAGGGACCTACGAGCAGTACTTC. Protein sequence: CASSHLGTGTYEQYF.

The chain carries TRBV7-8 and TRBJ1-1; 7 bases agree with TRBD1. The CDR3 is made up of 17 amino acids. Germline CDR1 and CDR2: SGHVS and FQNEAQ. V dropped 4 bases and J dropped 0; count of bases not matched to a gene: 11. CDR3 nucleotide sequence: TGTGCCAGCAGCTCAAGGGGGCGCCCCAGTATGAACACTGAAGCTTTCTTT. It specifies CASSSRGRPSMNTEAFF. Full variable domain (missing parts from reference TRBV7-8 and TRBJ1-1): GAGVSQSPRYKVAKRGQDVALRCDPISGHVSLFWYQQALGQGPEFLTYFQNEAQLDKSGLPSDRFFAERPEGSVSTLKIQRTQQEDSAVYLCASSSRGRPSMNTEAFFGQGTRLTVV.